Below, one T cell receptor beta chain is given with its context. This clonotype was observed many times. Which antigen it targets is not known. Base qualities were left out, and no much larger clone turns up one base away. This specimen belongs to a study of patients and donors after allogeneic stem cell transplantation (dated by TCRdb to the early 2020s). In the germline V gene, CDR1 corresponds to SNHLY and CDR2 to FYNNEI. V is cut back by 11 bases and J by 8 bases, with 15 bases in the junction unmatched. There are 15 amino acids in the CDR3, from cysteine to phenylalanine inclusive. Only CDR3 DNA is held: 45 bases, read in frame from base 1. Libraries were prepared through RT-PCR. Reads for this sample came from a NextSeq 550. TCRdb trimmed the raw reads at Q25, called clones with MiXCR and kept productive beta chains. Every entry covers one CDR3 protein and lists the most common genes and DNA from its rows. For this sample the table gives about 230,000 distinct CDR3 sequences, of which over 12% were detected only once. Jointly, the top ten make up 9.5% to 13% of the sample.

The sequence links TRBV2 to TRBJ2-2; 9 nucleotides in the junction match TRBD1. The sample consisted of blood, either unsorted or a sorted T cell fraction (not recorded which). The clonotype comes from a human donor who was either an allogeneic HSCT recipient or a stem cell or donor lymphocyte infusion donor (not recorded which). It is not recorded whose cells these are; they may come from a transplant donor. The CDR3 region reads CARRPGTGRSGELFF. The DNA is as follows: TGTGCCCGTCGCCCCGGGACAGGGCGATCTGGGGAGCTGTTTTTT. Full variable domain (CDR3 extended with the reference TRBV2 and TRBJ2-2 proteins): EPEVTQTPSHQVTQMGQEVILRCVPISNHLYFYWYRQILGQKVEFLVSFYNNEISEKSEIFDDQFSVERPDGSNFTLKIRSTKLEDSAMYFCARRPGTGRSGELFFGEGSRLTVL.